This TCR beta chain originates from a study of T-cell memory formation after mild COVID-19. Study information: The study found TCR clusters largely donor specific.

A 5'RACE reaction primed in the constant segment made cDNA libraries of TCR alpha and TCR beta, and these carried sample barcodes and UMIs. TCRdb recomputed calls from the 5' RACE reads with MiXCR, one row per CDR3 protein. This table holds fewer than 400,000 distinct CDR3 sequences, roughly 15% found once. Findings of the study overall: Memory cells collected pre-infection included some clones that later responded, suggesting cross-reactive memory joined. Later expanders leaned CD4+, whereas clones that contracted between day 15 and 85 were balanced CD4/CD8.

As regards this clonotype: The antigen is undetermined.

CDR3 length: 15 residues. After removal of 3 bases from V and 5 bases from J, the junction contained 5 bases not matched to a gene. CDR1 is KGHSH and CDR2 is LQKENI in the germline V gene. Sequenced input: PBMCs or a T cell subset sorted from them (not recorded which). The receptor was isolated from a man aged 18 to 29 who had mild COVID-19 (a few samples of this study predate the infection). Cell type and time point are not known. This rearrangement joins TRBV18 to TRBJ2-3; TRBD2 aligns across 10 bases. In DNA form, the CDR3 reads TGTGCCAGCTCACCGGAGGGACTAGCGCGAGATACGCAGTATTTT. The encoded protein is CASSPEGLARDTQYF.